This TCR beta chain was sequenced for a study of CD8+ T cells in alopecia areata. Extracted from the samples, RNA was reverse transcribed into cDNA to serve as the sequencing template. Method: immunoSEQ multiplex PCR; TCRdb's copy keeps in-frame clones and lacks some. The table includes about 110,000 clones, 45% to 70% detected once. General observations from the study: Shared TCR sequences were less clear between patients than in mice, possibly partly from HLA diversity. Scalp sequencing also captures normal skin's resident alphabeta T cells. An increase in clonality over normal scalp was evident in lesional scalp, especially alopecia totalis/universalis.

The trim removed 6 bases at V and 5 bases at J, leaving 9 bases unmatched. This CDR3 contains 14 residues. Germline values: CDR1 SQVTM, CDR2 ANQGSEA. Note on this clone: What it recognizes is unknown.

The sample comprised CD8+ T cells sorted from blood. This TCR came from a human donor in good health. The chain uses TRBV29-1 and TRBJ1-5; TRBD1 agrees at 8 bases. The CDR3 loop reads CSVSGQEADQPQHF. The CDR3 region has the DNA TGCAGCGTGTCGGGACAGGAGGCGGATCAGCCCCAGCATTTT.